This T cell receptor beta chain was observed in a study of blood T cell repertoires in COVID-19. Clones were sequenced by immunoSEQ multiplex PCR, and TCRdb holds only the in-frame ones, with some missing. The table records approximately 440,000 clones, approximately 90% of them present only once. As regards this clone: Other DNA sequences in this sample translate to the same CDR3.

The CDR3 extends over 13 amino acids. Deletions cut 4 bases from V and 6 bases from J, with 13 bases between. Germline CDR1 SGHRS, CDR2 YFSETQ. The sequenced sample was PBMCs or T cells enriched from blood (not recorded which). This sequence originates from a woman aged 18-35 years who had recovered from COVID-19. The chain combines TRBV5-1 with TRBJ1-2, with D maybe TRBD1 (6 bases). For the CDR3, the DNA is TGCGCCAGCAGCCTTGGACAGTTAGATGGCTACACCTTC. Its translation: CASSLGQLDGYTF.